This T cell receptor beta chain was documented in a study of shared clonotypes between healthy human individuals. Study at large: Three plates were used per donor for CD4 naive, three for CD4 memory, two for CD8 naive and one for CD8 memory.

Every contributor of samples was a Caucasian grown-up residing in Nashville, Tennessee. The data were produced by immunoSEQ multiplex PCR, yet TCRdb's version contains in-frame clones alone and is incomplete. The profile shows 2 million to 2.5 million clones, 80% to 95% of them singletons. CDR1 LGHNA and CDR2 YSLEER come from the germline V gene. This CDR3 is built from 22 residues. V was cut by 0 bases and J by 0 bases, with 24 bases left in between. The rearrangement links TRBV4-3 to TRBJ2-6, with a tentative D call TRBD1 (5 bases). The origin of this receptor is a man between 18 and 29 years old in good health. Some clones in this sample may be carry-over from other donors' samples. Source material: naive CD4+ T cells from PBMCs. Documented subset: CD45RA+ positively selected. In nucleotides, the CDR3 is TGCGCCAGCAGCCAAGATCTTTCGGGTCAGGGTTTGTTAGCCTCTGGGGCCAACGTCCTGACTTTC. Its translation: CASSQDLSGQGLLASGANVLTF.